This T cell receptor beta chain was profiled in a study of blood T cells in healthy people across ages. Study observations and caveats: The lack of PBMC sorting stopped any conclusive naive versus antigen-experienced comparison. Estimated diversity, derived from one million T cells, was regarded as an underestimate.

For the second PCR, which ran for about 6 to 12 cycles, a sample-barcoded 5' primer and a J-beta primer mix were used. In TCRdb, the 5' RACE reads were re-called with MiXCR into one record per CDR3 protein. The table lists some 710,000 distinct CDR3 sequences, less than 60% of them singletons. The CDR3 contains 16 residues. V was cut by 5 bases and J by 4 bases, with 18 bases left in between. Germline CDR1 reads SGHTA; CDR2 reads FQGNSA. Individuals who donated were healthy Caucasians from Russia aged 6 to 90. The table lists this clonotype with a few counts. The antigen is undetermined. The sample consisted of blood. The TCR sequence derives from a man aged 80 or over in good health. The chain uses TRBV7-2 and TRBJ1-5; D call uncertain. The CDR3 here is CASSPGPVRRNQPQHF. Here the CDR3 DNA reads TGTGCCAGCAGCCCCGGACCGGTGAGACGAAATCAGCCCCAGCATTTT.